Listed here are 21 T cell receptor beta chains from one sample, sequenced in a study of cytomegalovirus exposure and HLA in healthy donors. Primers for the PCR totalled 60 Vbeta and 13 Jbeta. Data came from immunoSEQ multiplex PCR; TCRdb stores just in-frame clones and leaves some out. This sample has under 95,000 clones; 60% to 80% occur once, and the top ten carry about an eighth. Sample: PBMCs. Source of these receptors: a woman in her 40s in good health and CMV-seropositive.

The V gene is TRBV11-3, the J gene TRBJ2-7; D not certain. With 4 bases removed from V and 6 bases from J, the gap between germline ends came to 7 bases. This CDR3 region has 11 residues. Looked up from germline, CDR1 is SGHNT and CDR2 is YENEEA. The CDR3 sequence is CASSSVREQYF. The CDR3 DNA sequence: TGTGCCAGCAGCTCCGTCCGCGAGCAGTACTTC.

The genes are TRBV6-1 and TRBJ1-5; D possibly corresponds to TRBD1 (6 bases). In germline, CDR1 is MNHNS, CDR2 SASEGT. The CDR3 length is 14 residues. V shed 7 bases and J shed 0 bases, with 10 bases lying between them. CDR3 sequence reads: CASNKGDSNQPQHF. The CDR3 DNA is TGTGCCAGCAATAAGGGGGATAGCAATCAGCCCCAGCATTTT.

The chain links TRBV6-1 to TRBJ1-3, with D uncertain. CDR1 is MNHNS and CDR2 is SASEGT in the germline V gene. This CDR3 has 13 amino acids. Trimming removed 3 bases at V and 6 bases at J, with 9 bases between. The CDR3 sequence is CASSDLQKNTIYF. CDR3 bases: TGTGCCAGCAGTGATCTTCAGAAAAACACCATATATTTT.

The chain joins TRBV4-1 to TRBJ2-5, with 9 bases aligning to TRBD2. The CDR3 is made up of 15 amino acids. The trim removed 2 bases at V and 5 bases at J, leaving 6 bases unmatched. Germline lookup yields CDR1 MGHRA and CDR2 YSYEKL. CDR3 DNA: TGCGCCAGCAGCCAATTGAGACTAGCGGCCGAGACCCAGTACTTC. Translating gives CASSQLRLAAETQYF.

This clone was seen just once. This chain connects TRBV4-1 to TRBJ2-1; perhaps TRBD1 as D (5 bases). Germline V gene lookup returns CDR1 MGHRA and CDR2 YSYEKL. The CDR3 has 15 amino acids. Trimming cost V 1 base and J 6 bases, with 13 bases left between them. The CDR3, as DNA: TGCGCCAGCAGCCAAGGGGGCGGAGCCCCCAATGAGCAGTTCTTC. This gives the protein CASSQGGGAPNEQFF.

V usage is TRBV6-5 and J usage is TRBJ1-1; D is ambiguous. Trimming cost V 2 bases and J 6 bases, with 13 bases left between them. CDR1 is MNHEY and CDR2 is SVGAGI in the germline V gene. This CDR3 is built from 14 residues. CDR3 in amino acids: CASSYAPLRSEAFF. CDR3 DNA: TGTGCCAGCAGTTACGCCCCACTTCGCTCTGAAGCTTTCTTT.

The chain employs TRBV10-2 and TRBJ2-5; the match to TRBD2 covers 13 bases. This CDR3 has 15 amino acids. With 4 bases clipped from V and 7 bases from J, the junction kept 6 bases outside the gene matches. From germline, CDR1 is WSHSY and CDR2 SAAADI. CDR3 loop: CASSGLAGGRGTQYF. CDR3 bases: TGCGCCAGCAGTGGACTAGCGGGGGGCCGGGGGACCCAGTACTTC.

CDR3 in amino acids: CASSLVGLPAGSSPLHF. As DNA, the CDR3 is TGTGCCAGTAGTTTAGTCGGCCTCCCGGCCGGGAGCTCACCCCTCCACTTT. V and J are TRBV19 and TRBJ1-6; unclear D gene. The CDR3 consists of 17 residues. V was trimmed by 5 bases and J by 10 bases, leaving 24 bases between them. Looked up from germline, CDR1 is LNHDA and CDR2 is SQIVND (reference sequence).

The V gene is TRBV30, the J gene TRBJ1-3, with D unresolved. Germline V lookup: CDR1 GTSNPN, CDR2 SVGIG (reference sequence). V gave up 4 bases and J gave up 9 bases, with 25 bases separating them. This CDR3 is 16 amino acids long. The CDR3: CAWTLSVLPPVFTIYF. In DNA form, the CDR3 reads TGTGCCTGGACTTTATCCGTTCTTCCCCCCGTTTTCACCATATATTTT. The full variable domain, in which reference TRBV30 and TRBJ1-3 provide the parts outside the CDR3, is SQTIHQWPATLVQPVGSPLSLECTVEGTSNPNLYWYRQAAGRGLQLLFYSVGIGQISSEVPQNLSASRPQDRQFILSSKKLLLSDSGFYLCAWTLSVLPPVFTIYFGEGSWLTVV.

This chain uses TRBV5-6 with TRBJ1-4; 8 bases align to TRBD1. The length of the CDR3 is 18 residues. Germline CDR1 and CDR2: SGHDT and YYEEEE. With V trimmed by 1 base and J by 5 bases, 13 bases remained unmatched. The CDR3 here is CASSLLSGQVFRNEKLFF. The CDR3 bases are TGTGCCAGCAGCTTGCTTTCGGGACAGGTCTTTCGAAATGAAAAACTGTTTTTT.

This chain links TRBV30 with TRBJ1-6; no clear D. Germline V gene data show CDR1 as GTSNPN and CDR2 as SVGIG (reference sequence). This CDR3 spans 14 amino acids. V was cut by 4 bases and J by 0 bases, with 7 bases left in between. The CDR3 sequence: CAWTVSSYNSPLHF. CDR3 sequence (DNA): TGTGCCTGGACCGTCTCCTCCTATAATTCACCCCTCCACTTT.

In regard to this clone: This sample includes further DNA sequences coding for the same CDR3. The chain links TRBV6-5 to TRBJ2-7; TRBD1 matches at 8 bases. V shed 6 bases and J 6 bases; nucleotides not matched to a gene: 4. Germline values: CDR1 MNHEY, CDR2 SVGAGI. The CDR3 is made up of 12 amino acids. The CDR3, as DNA: TGTGCCAGCAGCCGAACAGGGGGCGAGCAGTACTTC. It translates to CASSRTGGEQYF.

The chain joins TRBV5-6 to TRBJ2-1; tentatively, D is TRBD2 (6 bases). V was cut by 8 bases and J by 6 bases, with 21 bases left in between. The CDR3 is made up of 15 amino acids. Germline CDR1 is SGHDT and CDR2 is YYEEEE. The CDR3 nucleotides are TGTGCCAGTGCGCCCACCGGGACTCCGTCCAATGAGCAGTTCTTC. It encodes CASAPTGTPSNEQFF.

This chain joins TRBV11-3 and TRBJ2-5; D perhaps matches TRBD1 (6 bases). The tail of the sequence fits TRBJ2-7 better, so the J call may be wrong. Germline V gene data show CDR1 as SGHNT and CDR2 as YENEEA. CDR3 length equals 15 residues. In DNA form, the CDR3 reads TGTGCCAGCAGCTTAGGGCCAGGGGATTCCAACGAGCAGTACTTC. Its translation is CASSLGPGDSNEQYF.

This clone was detected only a few times. J is TRBJ1-2 and V is TRBV25-1; no reliable D call. Deletions cut 4 bases from V and 7 bases from J, with 10 bases between. This CDR3 has 12 amino acids. Germline-derived CDR1 and CDR2 are MGHDK and SYGVNS. The chain's CDR3 is CASSALSSGYTF. CDR3 DNA: TGTGCCAGCAGTGCCCTCTCCTCTGGCTACACCTTC.

The CDR3: CAWSHGLHTEAFF. In nucleotides, the CDR3 is TGTGCCTGGAGTCACGGACTACACACTGAAGCTTTCTTT. The rearrangement joins TRBV30 to TRBJ1-1; D gene uncertain. The germline V gene encodes CDR1 GTSNPN and CDR2 SVGIG (reference sequence). There are 13 residues in the CDR3. V was clipped by 2 bases and J by 3 bases, with 10 bases between them. The variable domain in full, completed from reference TRBV30 and TRBJ1-1, reads SQTIHQWPATLVQPVGSPLSLECTVEGTSNPNLYWYRQAAGRGLQLLFYSVGIGQISSEVPQNLSASRPQDRQFILSSKKLLLSDSGFYLCAWSHGLHTEAFFGQGTRLTVV.

The chain recombines TRBV2 with TRBJ2-7; tentatively, D is TRBD1 (6 bases). Per germline, CDR1 SNHLY and CDR2 FYNNEI. This CDR3 has 12 residues. The ends were cut back, 6 bases at V and 3 bases at J, with 9 bases in the middle. In DNA, the CDR3 is TGTGCCAGCAGGGACAGAGTCTACGAGCAGTACTTC. Translation: CASRDRVYEQYF.

The table lists this clone with a few counts. V gene TRBV13 combines with J gene TRBJ1-2, with D uncertain. Trimming removed 1 base at V and 13 bases at J, with 7 bases between. Germline CDR1 and CDR2: PRHDT and FYEKMQ (reference sequence). CDR3 size: 10 residues. The CDR3 here is CASSLVEPTF. Written as DNA, the CDR3 is TGTGCCAGCAGCTTAGTAGAGCCCACCTTC.

V and J are TRBV6-5 and TRBJ1-2; perhaps TRBD1 as D (6 bases). V lost 2 bases and J lost 6, with 10 bases in between. CDR1 is MNHEY, CDR2 SVGAGI, per germline. This CDR3 has 13 amino acids. CDR3 sequence: CASSYNREHGYTF. The CDR3 DNA reads TGTGCCAGCAGTTACAACAGGGAACATGGCTACACCTTC.

The chain is built from TRBV5-5 and TRBJ2-1; D ambiguous. The CDR3 contains 11 residues. V was clipped by 2 bases and J by 16 bases, with 13 bases between them. Germline V gives CDR1 SGHKS, CDR2 YYEKEE (reference sequence). CDR3 coding DNA: TGTGCCAGCAGCTTCGTCCCGGAGTTATTCTTC. This sequence encodes CASSFVPELFF.

This clone was seen a single time. V usage is TRBV6-5 and J usage is TRBJ1-5; no clear D. The V gene lost 0 bases and the J gene lost 5 bases, with 8 bases spanning the gap. Germline V gene lookup returns CDR1 MNHEY and CDR2 SVGAGI. This CDR3 has 14 residues. CDR3 protein: CASSYSIRDQPQHF. The CDR3 DNA is TGTGCCAGCAGTTACTCAATCCGGGATCAGCCCCAGCATTTT.